Presented here are 22 T cell receptor beta chains from one specimen sequenced in a study of CD8 T cells in Susac syndrome. RNA was extracted with the RNeasy kit, and a quantity of roughly 0.5 to 1 ug was reverse transcribed using random hexamers. TCRdb processed the immunoSEQ multiplex PCR reads anew with MiXCR; each CDR3 protein has one entry. The sample lists about 140,000 distinct CDR3 sequences; over 90% were seen once. Material for sequencing was CD4+ T cells from PBMCs. The receptors were sampled from a human donor with Susac syndrome.

CDR3 sequence (DNA): TGCGCCAGCAGCTCTCAGGGAACTAGCGGGAGACCCACCAGTGAGCAGTTCTTC. Amino acids: CASSSQGTSGRPTSEQFF. This chain joins TRBV5-1 and TRBJ2-1; 11 bases are shared with TRBD2. J lost 9 bases, V lost 3 bases, and 17 bases had no gene match. CDR1 and CDR2 from the germline V gene are SGHRS and YFSETQ. This CDR3 spans 18 amino acids.

This clonotype was detected only once. The chain has TRBV20-1 and TRBJ1-2; 9 nucleotides match TRBD1. CDR1 and CDR2 from the germline V gene are DFQATT and SNEGSKA (reference sequence). Trimming cost V 3 bases and J 4 bases; bases outside gene matches: 3. The CDR3 is 13 residues long. This chain's CDR3 is CSARGQGVYGYTF. CDR3 DNA: TGCAGTGCTAGGGGACAGGGCGTCTATGGCTACACCTTC.

This clonotype has more than one count but fewer than ten. The J gene is TRBJ1-1, the V gene TRBV2; D ambiguous. The CDR3 loop spans 13 amino acids. The germline gives CDR1 SNHLY, CDR2 FYNNEI. V was cut by 5 bases and J by 0 bases, with 7 bases left in between. CDR3 amino acids: CASSQELNTEAFF. The DNA for the CDR3 is TGTGCCAGCAGTCAAGAGTTGAACACTGAAGCTTTCTTT.

V and J are TRBV15 and TRBJ2-1, with 10 positions matching TRBD2. The CDR3 has 18 amino acids. V lost 5 bases to trimming and J lost 4 bases; unmatched junction nucleotides: 14. Germline V lookup: CDR1 LNHNV, CDR2 YYDKDF (reference sequence). The CDR3, as DNA: TGTGCCACCAGCCCCAGAGGGGCTAGCGGGAGATGGTACAATGAGCAGTTCTTC. Its protein product is CATSPRGASGRWYNEQFF.

V and J are TRBV11-2 and TRBJ1-5, with D tentatively TRBD1 (6 bases). CDR1 is SGHAT, CDR2 FQNNGV, per germline. The CDR3 runs to 13 residues. V was shortened by 4 bases and J by 4 bases, with 8 bases between the two germline ends. The CDR3 DNA reads as TGTGCCAGCAGCTCACAGGGAAATCAGCCCCAGCATTTT. Translation: CASSSQGNQPQHF.

The chain couples TRBV20-1 to TRBJ2-3, with D hard to call. The CDR3 is made up of 15 amino acids. The germline V gene has CDR1 DFQATT and CDR2 SNEGSKA (reference sequence). V lost 0 bases and J 2 bases, leaving 12 bases between the germline ends. CDR3 bases: TGCAGTGCTAGAGACGACCGCCATGCCACAGATACGCAGTATTTT. It yields the protein CSARDDRHATDTQYF.

This chain joins TRBV20-1 and TRBJ1-5; D is perhaps TRBD1 (6 bases). CDR3 size: 12 residues. V was clipped by 6 bases and J by 4 bases, with 10 bases between them. The germline CDR1 and CDR2 sequences are DFQATT and SNEGSKA (reference sequence). The chain's CDR3 is CSAGQRNQPQHF. In nucleotides, the CDR3 is TGCAGTGCCGGACAGAGAAATCAGCCCCAGCATTTT.

The chain is built from TRBV15 and TRBJ2-5, with D possibly matching TRBD2 (5 bases). Germline V gene data show CDR1 as LNHNV and CDR2 as YYDKDF (reference sequence). Trimming shortened V by 1 base and J by 0 bases, and 12 bases separated the two germline ends. The CDR3 runs 16 residues. CDR3 protein: CATSRVYGVYQETQYF. CDR3 coding DNA: TGTGCCACCAGCAGAGTTTACGGGGTATACCAAGAGACCCAGTACTTC. The full variable domain, in which reference TRBV15 and TRBJ2-5 provide the parts outside the CDR3, is DAMVIQNPRYQVTQFGKPVTLSCSQTLNHNVMYWYQQKSSQAPKLLFHYYDKDFNNEADTPDNFQSRRPNTSFCFLDIRSPGLGDTAMYLCATSRVYGVYQETQYFGPGTRLLVL.

The chain is built from TRBV11-2 and TRBJ2-4; D may be TRBD2 (6 bases). The CDR3 is made up of 14 amino acids. The V end was cut by 5 bases, the J end by 8 bases, with 16 bases between. Looked up from germline, CDR1 is SGHAT and CDR2 is FQNNGV. Here the CDR3 DNA reads TGTGCCAGCAGCATCCAGACTAGTCGGGACATTCAGTACTTC. The encoded protein is CASSIQTSRDIQYF.

The chain carries TRBV20-1 and TRBJ2-4; no clear D gene. The CDR3 totals 11 residues. V was shortened by 3 bases and J by 5 bases, with 5 bases between the two germline ends. CDR1 and CDR2 (germline): DFQATT, SNEGSKA (reference sequence). CDR3 loop: CSASVQNIQYF. As DNA, the CDR3 is TGCAGTGCTAGCGTGCAAAACATTCAGTACTTC.

This chain links TRBV3-1 with TRBJ2-7, with D maybe TRBD1 (6 bases). This CDR3 comprises 16 residues. Trimming cost V 4 bases and J 0 bases, with 16 bases left between them. Germline loops: CDR1 LGHDT, CDR2 YNNKEL (reference sequence). CDR3 amino acids: CASSPTISTGSYEQYF. The CDR3 DNA reads as TGTGCCAGCAGCCCAACGATTTCGACAGGCTCCTACGAGCAGTACTTC.

J is TRBJ2-1 and V is TRBV7-8; 7 nucleotides align to TRBD1. The trim removed 3 bases at V and 9 bases at J, leaving 8 bases unmatched. This CDR3 is built from 14 residues. The germline V gene encodes CDR1 SGHVS and CDR2 FQNEAQ. The CDR3 spells CASSFRTGAGEQFF. Here the CDR3 DNA reads TGTGCCAGCAGCTTTCGAACAGGGGCCGGTGAGCAGTTCTTC. Full variable domain (outside the CDR3, taken from reference TRBV7-8 and TRBJ2-1): GAGVSQSPRYKVAKRGQDVALRCDPISGHVSLFWYQQALGQGPEFLTYFQNEAQLDKSGLPSDRFFAERPEGSVSTLKIQRTQQEDSAVYLCASSFRTGAGEQFFGPGTRLTVL.

The V and J genes are TRBV29-1 and TRBJ1-1; TRBD1 aligns across 7 bases. Trimming at V came to 6 bases and at J to 2 bases, leaving 9 bases not matched to a gene. The CDR3 runs to 14 residues. Germline V lookup: CDR1 SQVTM, CDR2 ANQGSEA. CDR3 loop: CSVQRQGLNTEAFF. The CDR3 nucleotides read TGCAGCGTGCAGAGACAGGGTCTCAACACTGAAGCTTTCTTT.

The J gene is TRBJ1-2, the V gene TRBV5-4; D is possibly TRBD1 (6 bases). CDR1 and CDR2 from the germline V gene are SGHNT and YYREEE (reference sequence). Trimming removed 0 bases from V and 7 bases from J, with 7 bases in between. This CDR3 region has 12 residues. CDR3 sequence reads: CASSLDRVGYTF. The CDR3 nucleotides are TGTGCCAGCAGCTTGGACAGGGTTGGCTACACCTTC.

V usage is TRBV7-9 and J usage is TRBJ1-1, with 8 bases identical to TRBD1. V dropped 4 bases and J dropped 0; count of bases not matched to a gene: 4. The CDR3 is 15 residues long. Germline V CDR1 and CDR2: SEHNR, FQNEAQ (reference sequence). The CDR3 nucleotides are TGTGCCAGCAGCTGGACAGGGATAATGAACACTGAAGCTTTCTTT. Translated: CASSWTGIMNTEAFF. Supplemented by reference TRBV7-9 and TRBJ1-1, the full variable domain reads DTGVSQNPRHKITKRGQNVTFRCDPISEHNRLYWYRQTLGQGPEFLTYFQNEAQLEKSRLLSDRFSAERPKGSFSTLEIQRTEQGDSAMYLCASSWTGIMNTEAFFGQGTRLTVV.

The chain employs TRBV7-2 and TRBJ2-7, with a tentative D call TRBD1 (6 bases). Trimming pared 4 bases from V and 4 bases from J, leaving 17 bases between. This CDR3 has 15 residues. Looked up from germline, CDR1 is SGHTA and CDR2 is FQGNSA. CDR3 nucleotide sequence: TGTGCCAGCAGCTCTTCATCCGGACAGAGATACGAGCAGTACTTC. It is translated as CASSSSSGQRYEQYF. The whole variable domain, filled in from reference TRBV7-2 and TRBJ2-7, reads GAGVSQSPSNKVTEKGKDVELRCDPISGHTALYWYRQSLGQGLEFLIYFQGNSAPDKSGLPSDRFSAERTGGSVSTLTIQRTQQEDSAVYLCASSSSSGQRYEQYFGPGTRLTVT.

This chain connects TRBV19 to TRBJ1-2; no reliable D call. The V end lost 3 bases, the J end lost 2 bases, and 19 bases lay between the germline ends. This CDR3 has 17 residues. CDR1 LNHDA and CDR2 SQIVND come from the germline V gene (reference sequence). For the CDR3, the DNA is TGTGCCAGTAGTATCTTCCCCTCCCTGGGAATCAACTATGGCTACACCTTC. This gives the protein CASSIFPSLGINYGYTF.

The rearrangement links TRBV4-1 to TRBJ2-5, with 8 bases identical to TRBD2. From germline, CDR1 is MGHRA and CDR2 YSYEKL. V shed 0 bases and J 3 bases; nucleotides not matched to a gene: 9. This CDR3 is built from 17 residues. CDR3 region: CASSQDWAGGNKETQYF. The CDR3 nucleotides read TGCGCCAGCAGCCAAGATTGGGCGGGGGGAAACAAAGAGACCCAGTACTTC.

V usage is TRBV20-1 and J usage is TRBJ1-5; 9 bases match TRBD1. This CDR3 comprises 13 residues. The germline gives CDR1 DFQATT, CDR2 SNEGSKA (reference sequence). CDR3 loop: CRIDRGSNQPQHF. The CDR3 bases are TGCCGTATAGACAGGGGGAGCAATCAGCCCCAGCATTTT.

The chain employs TRBV3-1 and TRBJ2-7, with 9 bases that match TRBD2. Trimming cost V 4 bases and J 3 bases; bases outside gene matches: 4. This CDR3 has 14 residues. Per the germline V gene, CDR1 is LGHDT and CDR2 is YNNKEL (reference sequence). The CDR3 loop is CASSPVSGSYEQYF. CDR3 DNA: TGTGCCAGCAGCCCCGTTAGCGGGAGCTACGAGCAGTACTTC.

V gene TRBV9 combines with J gene TRBJ2-2; D could derive from TRBD1 or TRBD2 (6 bases each). Germline loops: CDR1 SGDLS, CDR2 YYNGEE. The CDR3 covers 15 residues. The V and J ends lost 3 bases and 2 bases respectively, with 11 bases between them. For the CDR3, the DNA is TGTGCCAGCAGCGCGTACGGGGGCAACACCGGGGAGCTGTTTTTT. Its protein product is CASSAYGGNTGELFF. The full variable domain, rest sourced from reference TRBV9 and TRBJ2-2, is DSGVTQTPKHLITATGQRVTLRCSPRSGDLSVYWYQQSLDQGLQFLIQYYNGEERAKGNILERFSAQQFPDLHSELNLSSLELGDSALYFCASSAYGGNTGELFFGEGSRLTVL.

V and J are TRBV27 and TRBJ1-5; D is uncertain. Trimming removed 3 bases at V and 3 bases at J, with 6 bases between. The germline CDR1 and CDR2 sequences are MNHEY and SMNVEV (reference sequence). The CDR3 consists of 13 residues. CDR3: CASSFALNQPQHF. DNA of the CDR3: TGTGCCAGCAGTTTCGCCCTCAATCAGCCCCAGCATTTT.